This T cell receptor (beta chain) was identified during a study of blood T cell repertoires in COVID-19. The CDR3 is 12 residues long. Trimming removed 6 bases at V and 5 bases at J, with 5 bases between. The germline V gene has CDR1 WSHSY and CDR2 SAAADI. Profiling relied on immunoSEQ multiplex PCR, and the TCRdb table lists in-frame clones only, not all of them. The table shows a few hundred thousand clones, with roughly 90% occurring only once. V and J are TRBV10-2 and TRBJ1-6; D gene unclear. The TCR was taken from a woman aged 25 to 39 with COVID-19, enrolled during active disease. Sequencing was done on a sample of peripheral blood. The CDR3 spells CASRRDNSPLHF. CDR3 nucleotide sequence: TGCGCCAGCAGACGGGATAATTCACCCCTCCACTTT.